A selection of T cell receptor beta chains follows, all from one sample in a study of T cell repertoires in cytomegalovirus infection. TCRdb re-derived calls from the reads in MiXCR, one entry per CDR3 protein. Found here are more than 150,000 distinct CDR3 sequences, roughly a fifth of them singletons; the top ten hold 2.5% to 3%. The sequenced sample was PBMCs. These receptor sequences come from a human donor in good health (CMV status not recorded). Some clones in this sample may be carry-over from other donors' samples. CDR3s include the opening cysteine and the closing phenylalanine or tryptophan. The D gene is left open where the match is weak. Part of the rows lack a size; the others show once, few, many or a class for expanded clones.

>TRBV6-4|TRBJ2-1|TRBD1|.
TGTGCCAGCAGTGAGGTTGCAGGGGGTAGTGAGCAGTTCTTC
CASSEVAGGSEQFF
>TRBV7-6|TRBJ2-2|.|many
TGTGCCAGCGGGCCGGGGGTCGATACCGGGGAGCTGTTTTTT
CASGPGVDTGELFF
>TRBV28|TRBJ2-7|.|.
TGTGCCAGTGTCCCCATCCAGGGGCAAAGATACGAGCAGTACTTC
CASVPIQGQRYEQYF
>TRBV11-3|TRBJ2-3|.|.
TGTGCCAGCCGCAGGGGCACAGATACGCAGTATTTT
CASRRGTDTQYF
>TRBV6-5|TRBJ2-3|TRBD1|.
TGTGCCAGCGGCGGGACAGGGAACCCCACAGATACGCAGTATTTT
CASGGTGNPTDTQYF
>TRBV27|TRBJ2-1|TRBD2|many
TGTGCCAGCAGTTTGGCCAGCGGGGGCTCCTACAATGAGCAGTTCTTC
CASSLASGGSYNEQFF
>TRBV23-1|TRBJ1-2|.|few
TGCGCCAGCAGACGGGGTAACTCTGGCTACACCTTC
CASRRGNSGYTF
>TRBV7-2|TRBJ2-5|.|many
TGTGCCAGCAGCTTATTTGGGACGCAAGGGACCCAGTACTTC
CASSLFGTQGTQYF
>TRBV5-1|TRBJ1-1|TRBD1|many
TGCGCCAGCAGCCTCTATGGACAGGCCGCCGTTACCATGAACACTGAAGCTTTCTTT
CASSLYGQAAVTMNTEAFF
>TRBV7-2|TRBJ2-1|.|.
TGTGCCAGCAGCTCAGACAGGTACAATGAGCAGTTCTTC
CASSSDRYNEQFF
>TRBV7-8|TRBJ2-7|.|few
TGTGCCAGCAGCCCCCGGGGGGCGGGCTCCTACGAGCAGTACTTC
CASSPRGAGSYEQYF
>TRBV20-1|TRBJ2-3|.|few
TGCAGTGCTAGTCTAATAGGCACAGATACGCAGTATTTT
CSASLIGTDTQYF
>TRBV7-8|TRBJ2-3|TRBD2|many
TGTGCCAGCAGCTTCAAGGGCGGACTAGCGGGTGGGACAGATACGCAGTATTTT
CASSFKGGLAGGTDTQYF
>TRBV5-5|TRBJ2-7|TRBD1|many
TGTGCCAGCAGCTTATGGACAGGCCGCTCCTACGAGCAGTACTTC
CASSLWTGRSYEQYF
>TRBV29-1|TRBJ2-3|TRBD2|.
TGCAGCGTTGCTTTAGCGGGAGATACGCAGTATTTT
CSVALAGDTQYF
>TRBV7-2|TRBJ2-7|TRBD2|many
TGTGCCAGCAGCTTAAGGCGGGAGGACGAGCAGTACTTC
CASSLRREDEQYF
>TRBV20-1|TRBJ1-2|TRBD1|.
TGCAGTGCAGGCCAGGGGGTTGGCTACACCTTC
CSAGQGVGYTF
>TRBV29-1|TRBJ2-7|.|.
TGCAGCGTTGAAGATCTTCTGGGCTACGAGCAGTACTTC
CSVEDLLGYEQYF
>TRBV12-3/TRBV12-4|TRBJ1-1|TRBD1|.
TGTGCCAGCAGTCCGCCGGACAGGGCCTACACTGAAGCTTTCTTT
CASSPPDRAYTEAFF
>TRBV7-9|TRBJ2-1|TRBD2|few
TGTGCCAGCCTACTAGCGGGAGTCAGTGAGCAGTTCTTC
CASLLAGVSEQFF
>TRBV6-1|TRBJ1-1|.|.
TGTGCCAGCAGTGATACCAACACAGGCAGGTATGAAGCTTTCTTT
CASSDTNTGRYEAFF